These 28 T cell receptor beta chains were all obtained from the same sample, sequenced in a study of OX40 agonist ivuxolimab in advanced cancers. The data were produced by immunoSEQ multiplex PCR, yet TCRdb's version contains in-frame clones alone and is incomplete. The sample has roughly 60,000 clones, around four fifths seen once. The specimen comprised CD4+ or CD8+ T cells sorted from blood, sampled in a trial of the OX40 agonist ivuxolimab. These receptors were taken from an adult with an advanced solid tumor such as melanoma, head and neck, liver or kidney cancer.

For this clone: The DNA is left out, because the CDR3 cannot be placed on it with certainty; the CDR3 is given as TCRdb lists it. V and J are TRBV4-2 and TRBJ1-2; whether TRBD1, the table's D call, matches the DNA was not checked. A total of 19 residues make up the CDR3, ends included. Germline CDR1 and CDR2: LGHNA and YNFKEQ. CDR3 amino acids: CASSQVFGPGQGVVYGYTF.

This sequence joins TRBV28 and TRBJ2-7; the D is unclear. The germline V and J ends were trimmed by 2 bases and 2 bases, with 7 bases remaining between them. Germline V lookup: CDR1 MDHEN, CDR2 SYDVKM. The CDR3 is 13 residues long. The CDR3 sequence: CASSLNTPYEQYF. The CDR3 DNA is TGTGCCAGCAGTTTAAACACGCCCTACGAGCAGTACTTC.

The V call is TRBV18, the J call TRBJ2-3; D unclear. The V end was cut by 0 bases, the J end by 4 bases, with 5 bases between. Germline-derived CDR1 and CDR2 are KGHSH and LQKENI. The CDR3 contains 13 residues. The CDR3 DNA is TGTGCCAGCTCACCACCCACAGCAGATACGCAGTATTTT. Residues: CASSPPTADTQYF.

The gene calls are TRBV5-1 and TRBJ2-5; 7 nucleotides match TRBD1. The J call may be in error: the DNA end matches TRBJ2-7 better. CDR1 SGHRS and CDR2 YFSETQ come from the germline V gene. The CDR3 is made up of 14 amino acids. DNA of the CDR3: TGCGCCAGCAGCAGAAGACAGGGTGACTACGAGCAGTACTTC. This gives the protein CASSRRQGDYEQYF.

The V gene is TRBV28, the J gene TRBJ2-1, with no clear D. Per germline, CDR1 MDHEN and CDR2 SYDVKM. Trimming cost V 11 bases and J 0 bases, with 17 bases left between them. The CDR3 is made up of 15 amino acids. In nucleotides, the CDR3 is TGTGCCTCTAATCCGGCTGCGAGCTCCTACAATGAGCAGTTCTTC. It codes for CASNPAASSYNEQFF.

In its sample, this clone was seen a few times. The rearrangement links TRBV30 to TRBJ1-4, with a tentative D call TRBD1 (5 bases). The CDR3 has 14 residues. Germline CDR1 GTSNPN, CDR2 SVGIG (reference sequence). The V and J ends lost 0 bases and 10 bases respectively, with 15 bases between them. The CDR3 DNA follows: TGTGCCTGGAGTGTAGGGACGACGGCGTCAAAACTGTTTTTT. Amino acids: CAWSVGTTASKLFF.

CDR3 sequence reads: CASSYSGPFEQFF. CDR3 in DNA: TGTGCCAGCAGTTACTCAGGTCCGTTCGAGCAGTTCTTC. The V call is TRBV6-5, the J call TRBJ2-1; D ambiguous. Trimming pared 0 bases from V and 10 bases from J, leaving 10 bases between. Per the germline V gene, CDR1 is MNHEY and CDR2 is SVGAGI. The CDR3 is 13 residues long.

The chain combines TRBV5-6 with TRBJ2-2, with D perhaps TRBD2 (7 bases). Germline CDR1 reads SGHDT; CDR2 reads YYEEEE. Trimming took off 0 bases at V and 8 bases at J, with 20 bases between the two ends. The CDR3 length is 17 residues. CDR3 loop: CASSLAGAGQHLGELFF. CDR3 in DNA: TGTGCCAGCAGCTTGGCTGGAGCGGGACAACACCTGGGGGAGCTGTTTTTT.

The chain couples TRBV14 to TRBJ2-4; D may match TRBD1 or TRBD2 (5 bases each). The CDR3 extends over 19 amino acids. Trimming shortened V by 0 bases and J by 0 bases, and 18 bases separated the two germline ends. Germline CDR1 is SGHDN and CDR2 is FVKESK. The CDR3 DNA reads as TGTGCCAGCAGCCAAGAAACTCCGGGGTGGGGGATAGCCAAAAACATTCAGTACTTC. The encoded protein is CASSQETPGWGIAKNIQYF.

V gene TRBV10-1 combines with J gene TRBJ2-5; D unclear. This CDR3 is built from 13 residues. The germline V and J ends were trimmed by 5 bases and 3 bases, with 10 bases remaining between them. Germline-derived CDR1 and CDR2 are WNHNN and SYGVQD (reference sequence). The CDR3 loop is CASSRTPEETQYF. The CDR3 DNA follows: TGCGCCAGCAGTCGAACCCCTGAAGAGACCCAGTACTTC.

The genes are TRBV19 and TRBJ2-7; 8 bases are shared with TRBD2. Germline trimming cut 4 bases from V and 2 bases from J; bases unmatched to any gene: 4. The CDR3 is made up of 14 amino acids. Germline V gives CDR1 LNHDA, CDR2 SQIVND (reference sequence). The CDR3, as DNA: TGTGCCAGTAGTACGATAGCGGGGCCCTACGAGCAGTACTTC. It encodes CASSTIAGPYEQYF.

This chain connects TRBV5-6 to TRBJ2-3; 13 nucleotides line up with TRBD2. J lost 2 bases, V lost 4 bases, and 7 bases had no gene match. Germline CDR1 is SGHDT and CDR2 is YYEEEE. The CDR3 is 17 amino acids. The DNA for the CDR3 is TGTGCCAGCAGCCTTGAGGGGACTAGCGGGATCACAGATACGCAGTATTTT. Translating gives CASSLEGTSGITDTQYF. The variable domain in full, with the rest retrieved from reference TRBV5-6 and TRBJ2-3, is DAGVTQSPTHLIKTRGQQVTLRCSPKSGHDTVSWYQQALGQGPQFIFQYYEEEERQRGNFPDRFSGHQFPNYSSELNVNALLLGDSALYLCASSLEGTSGITDTQYFGPGTRLTVL.

This clone has a handful of counts. The chain carries TRBV4-1 and TRBJ2-7; weak D call: TRBD2 (6 bases). The germline CDR1 and CDR2 sequences are MGHRA and YSYEKL. The CDR3 has 12 amino acids. Trimming stripped 1 base from V and 7 bases from J, with 8 bases between. The CDR3 bases are TGCGCCAGCAGCCAAGGGGGGAGGGAGCAGTACTTC. This sequence encodes CASSQGGREQYF.

The J gene is TRBJ2-2, the V gene TRBV19; D call uncertain. This CDR3 has 14 amino acids. V lost 5 bases to trimming and J lost 4 bases, with 11 bases between them. Germline V gene lookup returns CDR1 LNHDA and CDR2 SQIVND (reference sequence). CDR3 in DNA: TGTGCCAGTAGTGTACGTAAAGGCACCGGGGAGCTGTTTTTT. Translating gives CASSVRKGTGELFF.

In DNA, the CDR3 is TGTGCCAGCAGTTTTAGGACTAGCGGGGGTTCGGAGTTCTACGAGCAGTACTTC. Encoded protein: CASSFRTSGGSEFYEQYF. The J gene is TRBJ2-7, the V gene TRBV27; TRBD2 matches at 13 bases. CDR1 and CDR2 from the germline V gene are MNHEY and SMNVEV (reference sequence). The J segment lost 3 bases and the V segment lost 3 bases, leaving 11 bases of the junction unmatched. The CDR3 is 18 residues long.

In regard to this clone: Other DNA sequences within the sample encode an identical CDR3. This chain joins TRBV19 and TRBJ2-5; the D is unclear. V lost 6 bases, J lost 2 bases, and 7 bases lay in between. The CDR3 length is 12 residues. Germline V gene sequence: CDR1 LNHDA, CDR2 SQIVND (reference sequence). This CDR3 reads CASSPSQETQYF. The CDR3 DNA reads as TGTGCCAGTAGCCCGTCACAAGAGACCCAGTACTTC.

CDR3 loop: CASRDRMITDTQYF. The CDR3 DNA reads as TGTGCCAGCAGAGACAGGATGATCACAGATACGCAGTATTTT. The chain recombines TRBV2 with TRBJ2-3; a possible D gene is TRBD1 (6 bases). Trimming took off 6 bases at V and 2 bases at J, with 12 bases between the two ends. The CDR3 is 14 amino acids. Looked up from germline, CDR1 is SNHLY and CDR2 is FYNNEI. Using reference TRBV2 and TRBJ2-3 for the parts outside the CDR3, the full variable domain is EPEVTQTPSHQVTQMGQEVILRCVPISNHLYFYWYRQILGQKVEFLVSFYNNEISEKSEIFDDQFSVERPDGSNFTLKIRSTKLEDSAMYFCASRDRMITDTQYFGPGTRLTVL.

As regards this clone: This sample also contains other DNA sequences that code for the same CDR3. The V and J genes are TRBV5-1 and TRBJ2-3; no firm D call. The V end lost 1 base, the J end lost 2 bases, and 5 bases lay between the germline ends. This CDR3 region has 13 residues. CDR1 is SGHRS, CDR2 YFSETQ, per germline. The CDR3 region is CASSLIPTDTQYF. CDR3 nucleotides: TGCGCCAGCAGCTTGATTCCCACAGATACGCAGTATTTT.

This chain uses TRBV27 with TRBJ2-3, with D unclear. Germline CDR1 MNHEY, CDR2 SMNVEV (reference sequence). The CDR3 consists of 14 residues. The V gene lost 2 bases and the J gene lost 5 bases, with 11 bases spanning the gap. The CDR3 DNA sequence: TGTGCCAGCAGTTTAGCGGCTGGGGTAGATACGCAGTATTTT. Translated, it gives CASSLAAGVDTQYF.

The CDR3 DNA reads TGTGCCAGCAGTGAAGCGGGGGGGTACGAGCAGTACTTC. Its protein is CASSEAGGYEQYF. The chain links TRBV11-2 to TRBJ2-7; 10 bases fit TRBD2. CDR1 SGHAT and CDR2 FQNNGV come from the germline V gene. This CDR3 is 13 amino acids long. The V gene end was trimmed by 6 bases and the J gene end by 4 bases; junction bases not matched to a gene: 3.

The V and J genes are TRBV6-1 and TRBJ2-1; D may be TRBD1 (5 bases). This CDR3 region has 14 residues. Deletions cut 5 bases from V and 6 bases from J, with 14 bases between. Germline lookup yields CDR1 MNHNS and CDR2 SASEGT. The DNA of the CDR3 is TGTGCCAGCAGTCTCGACAGAACAAGCAATGAGCAGTTCTTC. Its protein product is CASSLDRTSNEQFF.

The J gene is TRBJ2-5, the V gene TRBV7-8, with 9 bases matching TRBD2. The CDR3 has 15 amino acids. V shed 1 base, J shed 5 bases, and the junction held 5 bases outside the gene matches. Looked up from germline, CDR1 is SGHVS and CDR2 is FQNEAQ. The CDR3 protein is CASSLGGGAFETQYF. As DNA, the CDR3 is TGTGCCAGCAGCTTAGGCGGGGGGGCGTTCGAGACCCAGTACTTC.

The chain has TRBV9 and TRBJ2-6, with TRBD1 matching 9 bases. This CDR3 is built from 18 residues. J was trimmed by 1 base and V by 3 bases; bases with no gene match: 8. CDR1 is SGDLS, CDR2 YYNGEE, per germline. This CDR3 is CASSDRTGATSGANVLTF. The CDR3 nucleotides are TGTGCCAGCAGCGACCGGACAGGGGCGACTTCTGGGGCCAACGTCCTGACTTTC.

This chain uses TRBV19 with TRBJ1-1; no clear D. From germline, CDR1 is LNHDA and CDR2 SQIVND (reference sequence). The CDR3 spans 13 residues. V lost 4 bases and J lost 0, with 6 bases in between. The CDR3 nucleotides are TGTGCCAGTAGTAGCTTCTTGAACACTGAAGCTTTCTTT. Translated: CASSSFLNTEAFF.

The V and J genes are TRBV19 and TRBJ2-6; D is uncertain. The CDR3 is 18 residues long. Germline V gives CDR1 LNHDA, CDR2 SQIVND (reference sequence). The ends were cut back, 5 bases at V and 0 bases at J, with 17 bases in the middle. CDR3 region: CASSEDGSSISGANVLTF. DNA of the CDR3: TGTGCCAGTAGTGAAGACGGGTCCTCGATCTCTGGGGCCAACGTCCTGACTTTC.

By sample share, this clone is medium-sized. The rearrangement uses TRBV5-1 and TRBJ2-7; the D is unclear. The V gene's germline CDR1 is SGHRS and CDR2 YFSETQ. V lost 4 bases and J 7 bases, leaving 15 bases between the germline ends. The CDR3 contains 13 residues. CDR3 residues: CASSSELLGEQYF. For the CDR3, the DNA is TGCGCCAGCAGCAGTGAATTGCTAGGGGAGCAGTACTTC.

The chain employs TRBV4-1 and TRBJ2-7, with 13 bases that match TRBD2. CDR3 size: 15 residues. V gave up 4 bases and J gave up 3 bases; unmatched junction bases: 3. The germline V gene has CDR1 MGHRA and CDR2 YSYEKL. CDR3 nucleotide sequence: TGCGCCAGCAGCCGAGGACTAGCGGGAGTCTACGAGCAGTACTTC. Encoded protein: CASSRGLAGVYEQYF.

The rearrangement joins TRBV28 to TRBJ1-6; D is uncertain. The V gene's germline CDR1 is MDHEN and CDR2 SYDVKM. The CDR3 spans 13 residues. The V gene lost 4 bases and the J gene lost 7 bases, with 8 bases spanning the gap. For the CDR3, the DNA is TGTGCCAGCAGTTATACGGAAAATTCACCCCTCCACTTT. As protein: CASSYTENSPLHF.